The 22 T cell receptor beta chains in this list originate from one sample, sequenced in a study of T cells in Graves' hyperthyroidism and ophthalmopathy. Amplification of TCR beta CDR3 regions used RNA as the template. Primed by the HTBI set, a first-round RT-PCR was run on the TCR CDR3. TCRdb reanalysed the multiplex PCR reads using MiXCR and keeps one entry per CDR3 protein. This table has under 550,000 distinct CDR3 sequences, roughly 15% appearing once. The sequencing input was blood. All receptors derive from a woman younger than 30 with Graves' hyperthyroidism.

This clonotype showed up many times. The V gene is TRBV6-1, the J gene TRBJ2-5; D is perhaps TRBD1 or TRBD2 (6 bases each). Germline lookup yields CDR1 MNHNS and CDR2 SASEGT. V was shortened by 11 bases and J by 2 bases, with 18 bases between the two germline ends. CDR3 length equals 14 residues. For the CDR3, the DNA is TGTGCCGGCGCTAGGAGGAGGGGGCAAGAGACCCAGTACTTC. Translating it yields CAGARRRGQETQYF.

Ten or more counts support this clonotype. The V call is TRBV11-2, the J call TRBJ1-3; D call uncertain. The germline CDR1 and CDR2 sequences are SGHAT and FQNNGV. Trimming took 2 bases from V and 0 from J, leaving 11 bases between them. The CDR3 length is 16 residues. CDR3 in amino acids: CASSLIQPFSGNTIYF. The DNA for the CDR3 is TGTGCCAGCAGCTTAATCCAGCCCTTCTCTGGAAACACCATATATTTT.

Only a few counts were recorded for this clonotype. CDR3 region: CASSARDRGGGQYF. The CDR3 DNA is TGTGCCAGCAGCGCCCGAGACAGGGGGGGCGGGCAGTACTTC. This rearrangement joins TRBV9 to TRBJ2-7; TRBD1 matches 9 bases. Per germline, CDR1 SGDLS and CDR2 YYNGEE. The CDR3 consists of 14 residues. V lost 3 bases to trimming and J lost 9 bases; unmatched junction nucleotides: 10.

This clonotype was counted at least ten times. This chain links TRBV24-1 with TRBJ1-2; 11 nucleotides agree with TRBD1. The CDR3 length is 15 residues. Germline V gives CDR1 KGHDR, CDR2 SFDVKD. The trim removed 3 bases at V and 3 bases at J, leaving 2 bases unmatched. The CDR3 coding sequence is TGTGCCACCAGTGATCCGGGACAGGGGGACTATGGCTACACCTTC. Protein: CATSDPGQGDYGYTF.

This clonotype was seen repeatedly, ten times or more. The DNA of the CDR3 is TGCAGTGCTCGGCGGGAGAGCCCCCCGGAGCAGTTCTTC. This translates into CSARRESPPEQFF. The rearrangement links TRBV20-1 to TRBJ2-1; 7 bases are a match to TRBD2. From germline, CDR1 is DFQATT and CDR2 SNEGSKA (reference sequence). CDR3 length equals 13 residues. V lost 5 bases to trimming and J lost 10 bases; unmatched junction nucleotides: 11.

Concerning this clonotype: This may stem from a read error, because a much larger clone lies one nucleotide away. The CDR3 spells CASSPSVGSSTDTQYF. DNA for the CDR3: TGTGCCAGCTCACCGTCGGTGGGGTCTAGCACAGATACGCAGTATTTT. This sequence joins TRBV18 and TRBJ2-3; D is ambiguous. CDR3 length equals 16 residues. Between the trimmed V and J ends, which lost 3 bases and 0 bases, there was a span of 13 bases. CDR1 and CDR2 from the germline V gene are KGHSH and LQKENI.

The J gene is TRBJ2-5, the V gene TRBV3-1, with 12 nucleotides matching TRBD2. Unmatched junction bases numbered 9, after V lost 5 bases and J lost 5 bases. Looked up from germline, CDR1 is LGHDT and CDR2 is YNNKEL (reference sequence). The CDR3 runs 16 residues. The CDR3 reads CASSEVTSGSMETQYF. CDR3 nucleotides: TGTGCCAGCAGCGAAGTGACTAGCGGGAGTATGGAGACCCAGTACTTC.

The chain recombines TRBV6-2 or TRBV6-3 with TRBJ2-4; D unclear. The CDR3 spans 14 residues. The germline V gene has CDR1 MNHEY and CDR2 SVGEGT. V lost 2 bases and J lost 3, with 8 bases in between. CDR3 DNA sequence: TGTGCCAGCAGTTACAAGGAGAACAAAAACATTCAGTACTTC. Its translation is CASSYKENKNIQYF.

This clonotype occurred many times. The rearrangement links TRBV6-1 to TRBJ2-7; 7 bases match TRBD2. The ends lost 6 bases at V and 4 bases at J; junction bases unmatched: 6. This CDR3 spans 13 amino acids. The V gene's germline CDR1 is MNHNS and CDR2 SASEGT. CDR3 DNA sequence: TGTGCCAGCAGCCTGACTAGCTGGTACGAGCAGTACTTC. It yields the protein CASSLTSWYEQYF.

This clonotype was seen many times. This chain connects TRBV7-9 to TRBJ2-7, with 9 nucleotides matching TRBD1. Trimming at V came to 3 bases and at J to 4 bases, leaving 7 bases not matched to a gene. The germline gives CDR1 SEHNR, CDR2 FQNEAQ (reference sequence). CDR3 size: 15 residues. CDR3 amino acids: CASSLRGQGGYEQYF. The CDR3 region has the DNA TGTGCCAGCAGCTTGAGGGGACAGGGAGGATACGAGCAGTACTTC.

In its sample, this clonotype was seen many times. V gene TRBV7-2 combines with J gene TRBJ1-5; 10 bases agree with TRBD1. The CDR3 loop spans 15 amino acids. J lost 7 bases, V lost 4 bases, and 7 bases had no gene match. CDR1 is SGHTA, CDR2 FQGNSA, per germline. CDR3 nucleotides: TGTGCCAGCAGCTCAGGGACAGGGGCATGGCAGCCCCAGCATTTT. This translates into CASSSGTGAWQPQHF.

This clonotype occurred many times. The chain couples TRBV10-3 to TRBJ2-2; D gene ambiguous. V lost 8 bases to trimming and J lost 8 bases, with 18 bases between them. Per the germline V gene, CDR1 is ENHRY and CDR2 is SYGVKD. The CDR3 covers 14 residues. CDR3 coding DNA: TGTGCCATCGGTCCACCGCTGGATACAGGGGAGCTGTTTTTT. Its translation is CAIGPPLDTGELFF.

This clonotype was observed at least ten times. The V call is TRBV5-1, the J call TRBJ2-7; tentative D call: TRBD2 (5 bases). Trimming shortened V by 0 bases and J by 3 bases, and 13 bases separated the two germline ends. The CDR3 runs 15 residues. CDR1 SGHRS and CDR2 YFSETQ come from the germline V gene. CDR3 nucleotide sequence: TGCGCCAGCAGCTTGGCCGCAGGCGGACTCTACGAGCAGTACTTC. Amino acid sequence: CASSLAAGGLYEQYF.

This chain joins TRBV27 and TRBJ2-3, with 11 positions matching TRBD1. The CDR3 spans 14 residues. CDR1 is MNHEY and CDR2 is SMNVEV in the germline V gene (reference sequence). The V and J ends lost 8 bases and 3 bases, in that order; junction bases with no gene match: 4. The CDR3 protein is CASGRDRGTDTQYF. The CDR3 bases are TGTGCCAGCGGCCGGGACAGGGGGACAGATACGCAGTATTTT.

This clonotype was recorded many times. This sequence joins TRBV5-1 and TRBJ2-1, with 7 nucleotides matching TRBD2. With V trimmed by 0 bases and J by 4 bases, 4 bases remained unmatched. The germline V gene has CDR1 SGHRS and CDR2 YFSETQ. The CDR3 spans 15 residues. In nucleotides, the CDR3 is TGCGCCAGCAGCTTGGAGGCGGGAGCATACAATGAGCAGTTCTTC. The encoded protein is CASSLEAGAYNEQFF.

This clonotype has ten or more counts. The chain joins TRBV5-5 to TRBJ2-5, with D perhaps matching TRBD2 (5 bases). CDR3 size: 15 residues. V was trimmed by 1 base and J by 2 bases, leaving 12 bases between them. Germline lookup yields CDR1 SGHKS and CDR2 YYEKEE (reference sequence). The DNA for the CDR3 is TGTGCCAGCAGCTTGAGGAGACTACAACAAGAGACCCAGTACTTC. It encodes CASSLRRLQQETQYF.

The chain carries TRBV12-5 and TRBJ2-1; D gene uncertain. Per the germline V gene, CDR1 is LGHNT and CDR2 is FRNRAP. This CDR3 has 13 amino acids. Trimming took off 0 bases at V and 8 bases at J, with 8 bases between the two ends. The CDR3 is CASGLVQGYEQFF. For the CDR3, the DNA is TGTGCTAGTGGTTTGGTACAAGGGTATGAGCAGTTCTTC.

This clonotype was detected many times. The J gene is TRBJ2-7, the V gene TRBV3-1; D is undetermined. The CDR3 spans 14 residues. Germline CDR1 is LGHDT and CDR2 is YNNKEL (reference sequence). V was trimmed by 1 base and J by 0 bases, leaving 7 bases between them. CDR3 nucleotide sequence: TGTGCCAGCAGCCAAGTAGCCGCCTCCTACGAGCAGTACTTC. Translated, it gives CASSQVAASYEQYF.

A few counts support this clonotype. The chain has TRBV10-3 and TRBJ2-1; possible D gene TRBD2, 5 bases. Germline CDR1 and CDR2: ENHRY and SYGVKD. V was trimmed by 4 bases and J by 8 bases, leaving 6 bases between them. This CDR3 region has 11 residues. The CDR3 DNA reads as TGTGCCATCAGTGGGAGGTATGAGCAGTTCTTC. It is translated as CAISGRYEQFF.

This clonotype appeared a few times. The chain uses TRBV5-1 and TRBJ2-6, with D possibly TRBD1 on 5 matching bases. V dropped 0 bases and J dropped 4 bases, with 14 bases sitting between them. CDR3 length: 17 residues. Germline V gene sequence: CDR1 SGHRS, CDR2 YFSETQ. Here the CDR3 reads CASSLEARASGANVLTF. The CDR3 DNA is TGCGCCAGCAGCTTGGAAGCCAGGGCCTCCGGGGCCAACGTCCTGACTTTC. The complete variable domain, with remaining parts taken from reference TRBV5-1 and TRBJ2-6, reads KAGVTQTPRYLIKTRGQQVTLSCSPISGHRSVSWYQQTPGQGLQFLFEYFSETQRNKGNFPGRFSGRQFSNSRSEMNVSTLELGDSALYLCASSLEARASGANVLTFGAGSRLTVL.

This clonotype was detected many times. The rearrangement uses TRBV28 and TRBJ1-5; D might be TRBD1 (6 bases). Per the germline V gene, CDR1 is MDHEN and CDR2 is SYDVKM. Trimming took off 8 bases at V and 6 bases at J, with 17 bases between the two ends. There are 14 residues in the CDR3. The CDR3 nucleotides are TGTGCCAGCGTCGGGCAGGGGTCGGGTCAGCCCCAGCATTTT. It translates to CASVGQGSGQPQHF.

This clonotype was counted many times. In nucleotides, the CDR3 is TGCAGTGTTCGGACTAGCGGTTCCTACGAGCAGTACTTC. It is translated as CSVRTSGSYEQYF. The chain links TRBV20-1 to TRBJ2-7, with 10 bases aligning to TRBD2. In germline, CDR1 is DFQATT, CDR2 SNEGSKA (reference sequence). Trimming took 7 bases from V and 1 from J; bases not matched to a gene: 4. The CDR3 is made up of 13 amino acids.